This T cell receptor (beta chain) was found in a study of blood T cell repertoires in COVID-19. Study details: PBMCs, B-cell-depleted T cells, or T cells provided the cDNA or gDNA that made up the material.

The CDR3 spans 15 residues. With 5 bases removed from V and 3 bases from J, the gap between germline ends came to 14 bases. Germline V gene lookup returns CDR1 SGHTA and CDR2 FQGNSA. Assay used: immunoSEQ multiplex PCR; TCRdb lists only in-frame clones, some missing. In the table there are 320,000 or so clones, 85% of which are singletons. The clonotype comes from a woman aged 25 to 39 who had been exposed to COVID-19. Sequencing was carried out using PBMCs or T cells enriched from blood (not recorded which). The rearrangement joins TRBV7-2 to TRBJ2-1; TRBD1 might be the D (5 bases). CDR3 sequence reads: CASSPDSAVYNEQFF. CDR3 in DNA: TGTGCCAGCAGCCCCGACAGTGCAGTCTACAATGAGCAGTTCTTC.